The 32 T cell receptor beta chains given below trace back to one sample, sequenced in a study of blood T cell repertoires in COVID-19. Libraries were prepared by immunoSEQ multiplex PCR; TCRdb keeps only in-frame clonotypes and omits some of them. This sample has 50,000 to 70,000 clones, with 90% found just once. The sample consisted of peripheral blood. These TCRs come from an elderly woman with active COVID-19.

The genes are TRBV4-1 and TRBJ1-6; TRBD1 aligns across 8 bases. Germline CDR1 MGHRA, CDR2 YSYEKL. This CDR3 region has 15 residues. V lost 0 bases and J lost 10; bases outside the gene matches: 5. The CDR3 sequence: CASSQEMAGGSPLHF. Written as DNA, the CDR3 is TGCGCCAGCAGCCAAGAAATGGCAGGGGGCTCACCCCTCCACTTT.

V and J are TRBV28 and TRBJ2-3, with 7 positions matching TRBD2. The CDR3 extends over 14 amino acids. Germline loops: CDR1 MDHEN, CDR2 SYDVKM. V lost 4 bases, J lost 5 bases, and 6 bases stayed unmatched. The CDR3 DNA sequence: TGTGCCAGCAGTTCGGCGGGAGTAGGAGATACGCAGTATTTT. Amino acids: CASSSAGVGDTQYF.

The rearrangement joins TRBV5-1 to TRBJ2-3; TRBD2 is a possible D gene (5 bases). The germline V gene encodes CDR1 SGHRS and CDR2 YFSETQ. Trimming pared 5 bases from V and 4 bases from J, leaving 14 bases between. CDR3 length equals 14 residues. CDR3 bases: TGCGCCAGCAGGATCCCCGAGGGCCCAGATACGCAGTATTTT. It specifies CASRIPEGPDTQYF.

The rearrangement links TRBV23-1 to TRBJ2-7; 7 positions match TRBD1. TRBV23-1 is known as an ORF, though its function is uncertain. Germline trimming cut 4 bases from V and 4 bases from J; bases unmatched to any gene: 7. The CDR3 consists of 14 residues. The chain's CDR3 is CASSRLGTAYEQYF. The CDR3 DNA follows: TGCGCCAGCAGTCGCCTCGGGACAGCTTACGAGCAGTACTTC.

This sequence joins TRBV11-2 and TRBJ2-3, with TRBD2 matching over 10 bases. V dropped 0 bases and J dropped 6; count of bases not matched to a gene: 6. The CDR3 has 16 amino acids. The germline V gene has CDR1 SGHAT and CDR2 FQNNGV. CDR3 sequence (DNA): TGTGCCAGCAGCTTAGACATCTCGGGACTAGCGGATACGCAGTATTTT. It yields the protein CASSLDISGLADTQYF.

The J gene is TRBJ2-3, the V gene TRBV19; D is unclear. The CDR3 covers 11 residues. Germline V gene data show CDR1 as LNHDA and CDR2 as SQIVND (reference sequence). V was pared by 4 bases and J by 6 bases, with 5 bases between. The CDR3 reads CASSTADTQYF. In DNA, the CDR3 is TGTGCCAGTAGTACTGCGGATACGCAGTATTTT.

The chain recombines TRBV4-1 with TRBJ2-7; D is undetermined. There are 13 residues in the CDR3. V gave up 0 bases and J gave up 6 bases, with 9 bases separating them. Germline values: CDR1 MGHRA, CDR2 YSYEKL. CDR3 protein: CASSQDNNREQYV. The DNA of the CDR3 is TGCGCCAGCAGCCAAGATAACAATCGCGAGCAGTACGTC.

This clone has a handful of counts. This rearrangement joins TRBV10-3 to TRBJ1-2, with 9 bases lining up with TRBD1. The CDR3 is 12 residues long. Losses at the gene ends were 11 bases for V and 6 bases for J; bases not matched to a gene: 7. Per the germline V gene, CDR1 is ENHRY and CDR2 is SYGVKD. This CDR3 reads CAVQGAKDGYTF. CDR3 DNA sequence: TGTGCCGTACAGGGGGCTAAGGATGGCTACACCTTC.

This chain connects TRBV7-2 to TRBJ1-5; no clear D gene. Deletions cut 5 bases from V and 2 bases from J, with 16 bases between. Germline V CDR1 and CDR2: SGHTA, FQGNSA. The CDR3 is made up of 16 amino acids. DNA for the CDR3: TGTGCCAGCAGCCCAGCGGGCGATGGGGGCAATCAGCCCCAGCATTTT. Translation gives CASSPAGDGGNQPQHF.

The rearrangement joins TRBV29-1 to TRBJ2-3; D is unresolved. Germline CDR1 reads SQVTM; CDR2 reads ANQGSEA. Between the trimmed V and J ends, which lost 7 bases and 5 bases, there was a span of 10 bases. The CDR3 consists of 11 residues. This CDR3 reads CSATLKDTQYF. CDR3 DNA sequence: TGCAGCGCGACTTTGAAAGATACGCAGTATTTT.

V gene TRBV5-5 combines with J gene TRBJ1-2, with 7 bases that match TRBD1. In germline, CDR1 is SGHKS, CDR2 YYEKEE (reference sequence). Trimming removed 5 bases from V and 8 bases from J; junction bases left unmatched: 12. The CDR3 covers 14 residues. CDR3 amino acids: CASRRTGDPWGYTF. CDR3 in DNA: TGTGCCAGCAGAAGAACAGGGGACCCTTGGGGCTACACCTTC. Using reference TRBV5-5 and TRBJ1-2 for the parts outside the CDR3, the full variable domain is DAGVTQSPTHLIKTRGQQVTLRCSPISGHKSVSWYQQVLGQGPQFIFQYYEKEERGRGNFPDRFSARQFPNYSSELNVNALLLGDSALYLCASRRTGDPWGYTFGSGTRLTVV.

This chain links TRBV7-9 with TRBJ2-5, with D maybe TRBD2 (6 bases). Trimming cost V 1 base and J 2 bases, with 8 bases left between them. This CDR3 comprises 14 residues. Germline CDR1 SEHNR, CDR2 FQNEAQ (reference sequence). The CDR3 spells CASSLGGDQETQYF. For the CDR3, the DNA is TGTGCCAGCAGCTTAGGGGGGGATCAAGAGACCCAGTACTTC.

The chain couples TRBV28 to TRBJ2-1; a weak D match, TRBD2 (6 bases). Per the germline V gene, CDR1 is MDHEN and CDR2 is SYDVKM. The V gene lost 6 bases and the J gene lost 7 bases, with 16 bases spanning the gap. The CDR3 has 14 amino acids. The CDR3 DNA follows: TGTGCCAGCAGCGACTTGCTCGGGAGAAATGAGCAGTTCTTC. Encoded protein: CASSDLLGRNEQFF. The whole variable domain, filled in from reference TRBV28 and TRBJ2-1, reads DVKVTQSSRYLVKRTGEKVFLECVQDMDHENMFWYRQDPGLGLRLIYFSYDVKMKEKGDIPEGYSVSREKKERFSLILESASTNQTSMYLCASSDLLGRNEQFFGPGTRLTVL.

Written as DNA, the CDR3 is TGTGCCAGCACCCAGAGGACAGGGGTGCCCACGCAGTATTTT. Residues: CASTQRTGVPTQYF. The chain employs TRBV6-5 and TRBJ2-3; 9 nucleotides match TRBD1. V lost 7 bases to trimming and J lost 9 bases; unmatched junction nucleotides: 11. The V gene's germline CDR1 is MNHEY and CDR2 SVGAGI. The length of the CDR3 is 14 residues.

The chain has TRBV6-5 and TRBJ1-4, with 10 nucleotides matching TRBD1. The germline gives CDR1 MNHEY, CDR2 SVGAGI. The CDR3 extends over 14 amino acids. V dropped 2 bases and J dropped 7; count of bases not matched to a gene: 1. The CDR3 sequence: CASSYRDRGEKLFF. The CDR3 bases are TGTGCCAGCAGTTACCGGGACAGGGGTGAAAAACTGTTTTTT.

This clone was detected only once. The genes are TRBV14 and TRBJ2-1; 9 bases are shared with TRBD2. Germline values: CDR1 SGHDN, CDR2 FVKESK. V lost 1 base and J lost 4; bases outside the gene matches: 8. The CDR3 runs to 17 residues. The CDR3 sequence is CASSQGQASGIYNEQFF. As DNA, the CDR3 is TGTGCCAGCAGCCAAGGGCAGGCTAGCGGGATTTACAATGAGCAGTTCTTC.

The V and J genes are TRBV7-2 and TRBJ2-1; 7 nucleotides match TRBD1. V shed 1 base and J 10 bases; nucleotides not matched to a gene: 13. The CDR3 extends over 16 amino acids. Per the germline V gene, CDR1 is SGHTA and CDR2 is FQGNSA. CDR3 bases: TGTGCCAGCAGCTTAGAAGGTTCGGGACAGTGGGGGGAGCAGTTCTTC. Amino acids: CASSLEGSGQWGEQFF. Full variable domain (outside the CDR3, taken from reference TRBV7-2 and TRBJ2-1): GAGVSQSPSNKVTEKGKDVELRCDPISGHTALYWYRQSLGQGLEFLIYFQGNSAPDKSGLPSDRFSAERTGGSVSTLTIQRTQQEDSAVYLCASSLEGSGQWGEQFFGPGTRLTVL.

The chain employs TRBV19 and TRBJ2-5, with 7 nucleotides matching TRBD2. CDR1 LNHDA and CDR2 SQIVND come from the germline V gene (reference sequence). The CDR3 spans 15 residues. J was trimmed by 7 bases and V by 3 bases; bases with no gene match: 11. The CDR3 sequence is CASSIGFGGETTQYF. The CDR3 DNA reads TGTGCCAGTAGTATCGGGTTTGGGGGGGAAACGACCCAGTACTTC.

V and J are TRBV27 and TRBJ1-1, with D possibly matching TRBD1 (6 bases). V was cut by 4 bases and J by 10 bases, with 22 bases left in between. Per germline, CDR1 MNHEY and CDR2 SMNVEV (reference sequence). CDR3 length: 15 amino acids. CDR3: CASSSLQGRGVTAFF. For the CDR3, the DNA is TGTGCCAGCAGTTCTCTACAGGGCAGGGGCGTCACAGCTTTCTTT.

The chain uses TRBV5-1 and TRBJ2-5; the match to TRBD2 covers 12 bases. Germline V lookup: CDR1 SGHRS, CDR2 YFSETQ. This CDR3 spans 19 amino acids. V trimming: 5 bases; J trimming: 2 bases; junction bases outside the gene matches: 16. The CDR3 reads CASSSVPPGTSGLQETQYF. CDR3 coding DNA: TGCGCCAGCAGTTCAGTCCCCCCCGGGACTAGCGGGCTGCAAGAGACCCAGTACTTC.

The chain has TRBV15 and TRBJ2-1; TRBD2 agrees at 11 bases. The CDR3 extends over 17 amino acids. Germline CDR1 is LNHNV and CDR2 is YYDKDF (reference sequence). The ends lost 3 bases at V and 8 bases at J; junction bases unmatched: 12. The CDR3 DNA sequence: TGTGCCACCAGCAGTATGAGGGTTAGCGGGGGGGCCCATGAGCAGTTCTTC. This gives the protein CATSSMRVSGGAHEQFF.

The chain is built from TRBV27 and TRBJ1-4; 7 nucleotides align to TRBD1. With 8 bases clipped from V and 4 bases from J, the junction kept 10 bases outside the gene matches. The CDR3 covers 15 residues. Germline CDR1 MNHEY, CDR2 SMNVEV (reference sequence). The CDR3 here is CASSRGRGGNEKLFF. Written as DNA, the CDR3 is TGTGCCAGCTCAAGGGGGCGCGGAGGTAATGAAAAACTGTTTTTT.

This clone turned up a few times. The chain uses TRBV5-4 and TRBJ2-7; 10 positions match TRBD2. This CDR3 spans 16 amino acids. V lost 0 bases to trimming and J lost 5 bases; unmatched junction nucleotides: 8. Germline CDR1 SGHNT, CDR2 YYREEE (reference sequence). The CDR3 loop reads CASSLVAGGLGDEQYF. The CDR3 region has the DNA TGTGCCAGCAGCTTGGTAGCGGGGGGCCTGGGGGACGAGCAGTACTTC.

This clone occurred once. The rearrangement links TRBV3-1 (or the pseudogene TRBV3-2) to TRBJ1-4; TRBD1 aligns across 8 bases. The J segment lost 8 bases and the V segment lost 7 bases, leaving 9 bases of the junction unmatched. Looked up from germline, CDR1 is LGHDT and CDR2 is YNNKEL (reference sequence). CDR3 size: 14 residues. CDR3 DNA sequence: TGTGCCAGCACCGCGACAGGGGTGGGGGAAAAACTGTTTTTT. Protein: CASTATGVGEKLFF.

The chain combines TRBV12-5 with TRBJ1-2; D is perhaps TRBD1 (6 bases). Germline V lookup: CDR1 LGHNT, CDR2 FRNRAP. The V gene lost 6 bases and the J gene lost 7 bases, with 15 bases spanning the gap. The CDR3 runs to 13 residues. The CDR3 DNA is TGTGCTAGTGGCCCAACAGGGCGGGCTGGCTACACCTTC. As protein: CASGPTGRAGYTF.

The chain recombines TRBV7-9 with TRBJ1-2, with D uncertain. The CDR3 spans 12 residues. The germline gives CDR1 SEHNR, CDR2 FQNEAQ (reference sequence). The ends were cut back, 5 bases at V and 3 bases at J, with 7 bases in the middle. Here the CDR3 DNA reads TGTGCCAGCAGCAACTCTGACTATGGCTACACCTTC. Residues: CASSNSDYGYTF.

The CDR3 region has the DNA TGTGCCAGCAGCACCTACAGGGACTACGAGCAGTACTTC. Encoded protein: CASSTYRDYEQYF. This chain links TRBV7-2 with TRBJ2-7, with TRBD1 as a possible D gene (6 bases). V lost 5 bases, J lost 3 bases, and 11 bases lay in between. CDR3 length equals 13 residues. Germline CDR1 reads SGHTA; CDR2 reads FQGNSA. Looking up the rest from reference TRBV7-2 and TRBJ2-7 gives the full variable domain: GAGVSQSPSNKVTEKGKDVELRCDPISGHTALYWYRQSLGQGLEFLIYFQGNSAPDKSGLPSDRFSAERTGGSVSTLTIQRTQQEDSAVYLCASSTYRDYEQYFGPGTRLTVT.

V is TRBV19 and J is TRBJ2-1; TRBD2 agrees at 7 bases. The CDR3 length is 16 residues. Losses at the gene ends were 3 bases for V and 6 bases for J; bases not matched to a gene: 11. Germline CDR1 is LNHDA and CDR2 is SQIVND (reference sequence). CDR3 in DNA: TGTGCCAGTAGTATTAACCTAGCGGTTCTACCCAATGAGCAGTTCTTC. Residues: CASSINLAVLPNEQFF.

The chain combines TRBV30 with TRBJ1-3; D call uncertain. Trimming took off 3 bases at V and 1 base at J, with 4 bases between the two ends. CDR1 and CDR2 (germline): GTSNPN, SVGIG (reference sequence). This CDR3 comprises 12 residues. The CDR3 region is CAWSGSGNTIYF. The CDR3 bases are TGTGCCTGGAGCGGTTCTGGAAACACCATATATTTT.

The V call is TRBV24-1, the J call TRBJ2-3, with 7 nucleotides matching TRBD1. The CDR3 contains 13 residues. The germline gives CDR1 KGHDR, CDR2 SFDVKD. Germline trimming cut 2 bases from V and 6 bases from J; bases unmatched to any gene: 1. CDR3 DNA sequence: TGTGCCACCAGTGATTCGACAGGGGATACGCAGTATTTT. This encodes CATSDSTGDTQYF.

The chain uses TRBV3-1 (or the pseudogene TRBV3-2) and TRBJ1-2; D is ambiguous. Trimming took 1 base from V and 0 from J, leaving 9 bases between them. This CDR3 has 15 residues. The germline gives CDR1 LGHDT, CDR2 YNNKEL (reference sequence). CDR3 nucleotides: TGTGCCAGCAGCCAAGTTCCAGAGGCTAACTATGGCTACACCTTC. Amino acids: CASSQVPEANYGYTF.

This sequence joins TRBV3-1 (or the pseudogene TRBV3-2) and TRBJ2-2; D may be TRBD1 (6 bases). V lost 4 bases, J lost 0 bases, and 12 bases lay in between. Germline V gene data show CDR1 as LGHDT and CDR2 as YNNKEL (reference sequence). The CDR3 has 16 residues. The CDR3, as DNA: TGTGCCAGCAGCCCCCTGGACAGCACGAACACCGGGGAGCTGTTTTTT. Protein product: CASSPLDSTNTGELFF.